What follows is one TCR beta chain and its context. Its antigen remains unidentified. No qualities accompany the bases; no much larger clone lies one base away. The CDR3 regions of human TCRbeta chains were analyzed by immunosequencing. In the original analysis: Repertoire TCRs were matched against a reference library of SARS-CoV-2-specific TCRs generated with the MIRA antigen-specificity platform. Breadth was defined as the fraction of unique TCRs that were SARS-CoV-2-associated, and depth was defined as the fraction of total T cells that were SARS-CoV-2-associated. Using the MIRA data, every spike-specific TCR was mapped to the spike region that the TCR reacted to and assigned to either a CD4 or a CD8 class. Log10-transformed breadth and depth values were compared by one-way ANOVA with Sidak's multiple comparisons tests. TCRdb holds this immuneACCESS table with in-frame rearrangements only. Some clones are missing; in checked studies, unresolved V genes explain under half, and the rest has no known cause. V, J and clone size were drawn from that table, and D and trimming were deduced from the DNA. Counted in this sample were approximately 74,000 clones; 86% of them appeared once. Under 3% of the sample belongs to the ten largest clones.

The sample's time point, from its label and the paper: baseline before first vaccination. Samples from vaccinated people were obtained from the UK trials COV001 and COV002, which included a single-blind randomized controlled phase 2/3 trial of AZD1222 (ChAdOx1 nCoV-19) in healthy adults. For TCRbeta chain sequencing, PBMC samples from trial participants were taken at day 0 and at day 28 after the second dose. Reading the germline V gene gives CDR1 MGHRA and CDR2 YSYEKL. V gives up 1 base and J gives up 4 bases, and the segment between their germline ends measures 13 bases. The CDR3 runs 16 amino acids, cysteine and phenylalanine included. CDR3 DNA is the only sequence kept; it has 48 bases, read in frame from the first base. This sample is drawn from a study of T cell responses to AZD1222 COVID-19 vaccine (TCRdb year 2021). Concerning the study at large: AZD1222 recipients given second doses at about 4 weeks or at about 12 weeks were pooled, since spike-specific TCR depth and breadth were not found to differ between the two schedules. A total of under 250 trial participants underwent TCR sequencing, of whom about 210 had received two doses of AZD1222 and roughly 26 had received two doses of the MenACWY control vaccine. Trial participants were enrolled by age into 18-55, 56-69 and 70-plus year subgroups, with about 150, 28 and 57 TCR-sequenced participants respectively. On the study overall, not on this receptor specifically: Because no day 14 peak-response samples were available, repertoires were characterized only after the peak T cell response. A significant rise in spike-specific TCR breadth and depth was observed after two AZD1222 doses relative to day 0 and relative to MenACWY recipients. The 56-69-year group was small, and its depth increase did not reach significance, likely because of low power. CD4 TCRs associated with the vaccine covered the entire spike protein, and the dominant responses were in regions 160-218 and 743-854. Nearly half of unique spike-specific TCRs reportedly recognized epitopes outside regions mutated in the B.1.351 and B.1.1.7 variants. Most participants were white British and females outnumbered males, and the authors suggested that clonal diversity may have been underestimated. Conclusions about previously exposed vaccinees are limited because only a handful of AZD1222 recipients were SARS-CoV-2 seropositive at baseline.

The rearrangement joined TRBV4-1 to TRBJ2-2; the D gene is perhaps TRBD2, on 5 matching bases. The clonotype was recovered from an adult in good health. This specimen was peripheral blood, taken on day 0 of AZD1222 vaccination. The sequenced DNA: TGCGCCAGCAGCCAAGTGCGGGTCCCGACCACCGGGGAGCTGTTTTTT. Translated, it reads CASSQVRVPTTGELFF.